The source of this T cell receptor beta chain is a study of long-term antiretroviral therapy in people with HIV. Germline values: CDR1 SGHDT, CDR2 YYEEEE. This CDR3 contains 14 residues. The ends were cut back, 2 bases at V and 0 bases at J, with 8 bases in the middle. At survey level, the immunoSEQ assay was run in its v3.0 version. Sequencing had a target that covered about 40,000-55,000 T-cell genomes per sample. The table came from immunoSEQ multiplex PCR; TCRdb's copy has only in-frame clones and leaves some out. Of approximately 20,000 clones in the sample, around four fifths were seen once. This clonotype was obtained from a man aged 18-30 years with HIV. The chain employs TRBV5-6 and TRBJ1-1; the D is unclear. The material was unsorted PBMCs, obtained approximately 4 years after starting antiretroviral therapy. The CDR3 is CASSFFILNTEAFF. Written as DNA, the CDR3 is TGTGCCAGCAGCTTTTTTATATTGAACACTGAAGCTTTCTTT. The variable domain in full, completed from reference TRBV5-6 and TRBJ1-1, reads DAGVTQSPTHLIKTRGQQVTLRCSPKSGHDTVSWYQQALGQGPQFIFQYYEEEERQRGNFPDRFSGHQFPNYSSELNVNALLLGDSALYLCASSFFILNTEAFFGQGTRLTVV.